The 25 T cell receptor beta chains below all came from one sample that was sequenced in a study of CD8 T cells in ankylosing spondylitis. Findings and limits, study-wide: Seemingly distinctive of ankylosing spondylitis blood was a TCR beta motif formed by eight highly homologous variants.

Their recognized antigens are unknown. TCRdb reprocessed the 5' RACE reads with MiXCR, giving one entry per CDR3 protein. The data show 350,000 or so distinct CDR3 sequences, 7.5% to 9% seen once. The sample taken for sequencing was blood, either unsorted or a sorted T cell fraction (not recorded which). These receptors all stem from a male donor with ankylosing spondylitis.

The chain carries TRBV5-1 and TRBJ1-1; 8 positions agree with TRBD1. V lost 6 bases to trimming and J lost 6 bases; unmatched junction nucleotides: 10. The germline gives CDR1 SGHRS, CDR2 YFSETQ. The CDR3 is 14 amino acids. CDR3 nucleotide sequence: TGCGCCAGCACCCGAACAGGGGGAGGCGCTGAAGCTTTCTTT. It yields the protein CASTRTGGGAEAFF.

This clonotype was found many times. In DNA form, the CDR3 reads TGTGCCAGCAGTCTCAGACAGGGGGCTTTGGGAAAACTGTTTTTT. Translated, it gives CASSLRQGALGKLFF. The chain uses TRBV28 and TRBJ1-4; 10 bases are a match to TRBD1. The CDR3 has 15 amino acids. The trim removed 5 bases at V and 10 bases at J, leaving 10 bases unmatched. Germline lookup yields CDR1 MDHEN and CDR2 SYDVKM.

The rearrangement links TRBV7-9 to TRBJ2-3; D is undetermined. From germline, CDR1 is SEHNR and CDR2 FQNEAQ (reference sequence). V lost 1 base and J 2 bases, leaving 7 bases between the germline ends. The CDR3 loop spans 14 amino acids. The CDR3 sequence is CASSLEEATDTQYF. In DNA, the CDR3 is TGTGCCAGCAGCTTAGAAGAGGCCACAGATACGCAGTATTTT.

There are a few counts of this clonotype. The gene calls are TRBV10-3 and TRBJ2-1; 10 bases match TRBD1. Germline V gives CDR1 ENHRY, CDR2 SYGVKD. The CDR3 runs 13 residues. Losses at the gene ends were 4 bases for V and 6 bases for J; bases not matched to a gene: 0. The CDR3 DNA follows: TGTGCCATCAGTGGGACAGGGGGCAATGAGCAGTTCTTC. Translated: CAISGTGGNEQFF.

This chain uses TRBV7-2 with TRBJ1-2, with no clear D. CDR3 size: 14 residues. V lost 5 bases and J 6 bases, leaving 16 bases between the germline ends. Germline CDR1 and CDR2: SGHTA and FQGNSA. CDR3 residues: CASSAAREGDGYTF. CDR3 DNA sequence: TGTGCCAGCAGCGCGGCAAGGGAAGGAGATGGCTACACCTTC.

CDR3 in DNA: TGTGCCAGCAGTCCCGTCACCGCTCATAACTATGGCTACACCTTC. This sequence encodes CASSPVTAHNYGYTF. V gene TRBV7-2 combines with J gene TRBJ1-2; D is uncertain. Germline V gene lookup returns CDR1 SGHTA and CDR2 FQGNSA. This CDR3 is 15 amino acids long. With 6 bases removed from V and 1 base from J, the gap between germline ends came to 15 bases.

CDR3 in amino acids: CASSFGRYSNQPQHF. The CDR3 DNA reads as TGTGCCAGCAGTTTCGGACGGTATAGCAATCAGCCCCAGCATTTT. The chain links TRBV12-3 or TRBV12-4 to TRBJ1-5; the D is unclear. V lost 3 bases and J lost 0, with 9 bases in between. The CDR3 is 15 residues long.

The chain uses TRBV30 and TRBJ1-2; weak D call: TRBD1 (6 bases). V lost 4 bases and J 6 bases, leaving 15 bases between the germline ends. CDR1 and CDR2 (germline): GTSNPN, SVGIG (reference sequence). The CDR3 is made up of 13 amino acids. The DNA for the CDR3 is TGTGCCTGGACCCCCGGACAGAATAATGGCTACACCTTC. It codes for CAWTPGQNNGYTF.

This clonotype turned up a few times. The chain joins TRBV15 to TRBJ2-1, with 11 bases that match TRBD2. V shed 0 bases, J shed 10 bases, and the junction held 11 bases outside the gene matches. The CDR3 is made up of 17 amino acids. Germline CDR1 is LNHNV and CDR2 is YYDKDF (reference sequence). In nucleotides, the CDR3 is TGTGCCACCAGCAGAGATTTGACTAGCGGGATAGGGCGGGAGCAGTTCTTC. Amino acid sequence: CATSRDLTSGIGREQFF.

The chain is built from TRBV6-1 and TRBJ2-7; D perhaps matches TRBD2 (6 bases). CDR1 is MNHNS, CDR2 SASEGT, per germline. CDR3 length: 14 amino acids. The V gene lost 7 bases and the J gene lost 3 bases, with 16 bases spanning the gap. The CDR3 DNA reads as TGTGCCAGCACCCCTGCGAACGGGGGCTACGAGCAGTACTTC. This encodes CASTPANGGYEQYF.

This chain uses TRBV6-5 with TRBJ1-2; 12 bases align to TRBD1. The CDR3 totals 15 residues. Trimming removed 4 bases from V and 8 bases from J; junction bases left unmatched: 8. CDR1 and CDR2 from the germline V gene are MNHEY and SVGAGI. The CDR3 sequence: CASSLNRDRGLGYTF. CDR3 bases: TGTGCCAGCAGTTTAAACCGGGACAGGGGGCTCGGCTACACCTTC.

On this clonotype itself: The junction departs from the called germline gene at one end, perhaps through a read error. V and J are TRBV7-7 and TRBJ2-7; 10 nucleotides agree with TRBD1. Germline loops: CDR1 SSHAT, CDR2 FNYEAQ (reference sequence). This CDR3 has 15 amino acids. In DNA form, the CDR3 reads TGTGCTAGCAGCCCTGGGACAGGGGCAATCGACGAGCAGTACTTC. The encoded protein is CASSPGTGAIDEQYF.

J is TRBJ2-3 and V is TRBV4-1, with TRBD2 matching 11 bases. Per germline, CDR1 MGHRA and CDR2 YSYEKL. CDR3 length: 16 amino acids. V shed 4 bases and J 1 base; nucleotides not matched to a gene: 4. The CDR3 sequence: CASSPYSGRGTDTQYF. CDR3 DNA: TGCGCCAGCAGCCCCTATAGCGGGAGGGGCACAGATACGCAGTATTTT.

The table lists this clonotype with many counts. The CDR3 protein is CASSVLNTGELFF. CDR3 coding DNA: TGTGCCAGCAGTGTCTTGAACACCGGGGAGCTGTTTTTT. The chain uses TRBV2 and TRBJ2-2; the D is unclear. Trimming shortened V by 4 bases and J by 1 base, and 4 bases separated the two germline ends. The CDR3 runs 13 residues. Germline V gives CDR1 SNHLY, CDR2 FYNNEI.

Remarks on this clonotype: A much larger clone lies a single base off, so this may be a read error. V usage is TRBV7-8 and J usage is TRBJ2-2; D may be TRBD2 (5 bases). CDR1 and CDR2 (germline): SGHVS, FQNEAQ. This CDR3 comprises 15 residues. CDR3 in DNA: TGTGCCAGCAGCTTAGTTCTTAGCGAAACCGGGGAGCTGTGTTTT. Translating it yields CASSLVLSETGELCF.

The chain carries TRBV19 and TRBJ2-7; D unclear. Trimming shortened V by 3 bases and J by 1 base, and 10 bases separated the two germline ends. Germline V gene lookup returns CDR1 LNHDA and CDR2 SQIVND (reference sequence). The CDR3 contains 14 residues. The DNA of the CDR3 is TGTGCCAGTAGTATCGGCCGAAGTTCCTACGAGCAGTACTTC. This gives the protein CASSIGRSSYEQYF.

This clonotype has just a few counts. Here the CDR3 DNA reads TGTGCCAGCAGCTTAACCGTCGACCACGAGCAGTACTTC. Translating gives CASSLTVDHEQYF. The gene calls are TRBV7-3 and TRBJ2-7; no definite D call. CDR1 and CDR2 from the germline V gene are SGHTA and FQGTGA. V lost 0 bases and J 5 bases, leaving 8 bases between the germline ends. The CDR3 runs to 13 residues.

This clonotype was observed a few times. V is TRBV29-1 and J is TRBJ1-2, with no clear D. The germline CDR1 and CDR2 sequences are SQVTM and ANQGSEA. Trimming shortened V by 0 bases and J by 4 bases, and 12 bases separated the two germline ends. This CDR3 comprises 14 residues. The CDR3 nucleotides are TGCAGCGTTGAAGATATAGGGTTCCCCTATGGCTACACCTTC. This codes for CSVEDIGFPYGYTF.

This clonotype was observed many times. V gene TRBV12-3 or TRBV12-4 combines with J gene TRBJ2-7; 9 positions match TRBD1. The CDR3 has 13 amino acids. With 7 bases clipped from V and 5 bases from J, the junction kept 6 bases outside the gene matches. CDR3 residues: CASTTGGRNEQYF. The DNA for the CDR3 is TGTGCCAGCACCACAGGGGGCCGAAACGAGCAGTACTTC.

A few counts support this clonotype. This chain uses TRBV4-1 with TRBJ1-1; a possible D gene is TRBD1 (6 bases). This CDR3 spans 13 amino acids. Trimming left V 6 bases short and J 6 bases short, with 14 bases between. CDR1 and CDR2 from the germline V gene are MGHRA and YSYEKL. CDR3 sequence: CASRTTGGSEAFF. The DNA for the CDR3 is TGCGCCAGCAGAACGACAGGAGGATCTGAAGCTTTCTTT.

In its sample, this clonotype was seen a few times. The rearrangement links TRBV11-2 to TRBJ2-1, with D possibly being TRBD2 (6 bases). The CDR3 contains 17 residues. V dropped 0 bases and J dropped 9 bases, with 21 bases sitting between them. Looked up from germline, CDR1 is SGHAT and CDR2 is FQNNGV. The chain's CDR3 is CASSLEDGGLGGIEQFF. CDR3 sequence (DNA): TGTGCCAGCAGCTTAGAGGATGGGGGACTGGGTGGGATTGAGCAGTTCTTC.

This clonotype was detected many times. This chain uses TRBV5-1 with TRBJ2-1; no definite D call. Trimming shortened V by 0 bases and J by 7 bases, and 8 bases separated the two germline ends. Looked up from germline, CDR1 is SGHRS and CDR2 is YFSETQ. The CDR3 sequence is 13 residues long. This CDR3 reads CASSLGVENEQFF. The CDR3 nucleotides read TGCGCCAGCAGCTTGGGCGTAGAAAATGAGCAGTTCTTC.

In this sample, this clonotype turned up many times. This rearrangement joins TRBV20-1 to TRBJ2-7; 7 bases line up with TRBD2. After removal of 1 base from V and 6 bases from J, the junction contained 9 bases not matched to a gene. Germline CDR1 is DFQATT and CDR2 is SNEGSKA (reference sequence). The CDR3 runs to 14 residues. The DNA of the CDR3 is TGCAGTGCTAGAGTGGGGACTACCACCCTCGAGCAGTACTTC. Protein: CSARVGTTTLEQYF.

This clonotype was counted between two and nine times. The V gene is TRBV6-1, the J gene TRBJ2-7; D might be TRBD1 (7 bases). This CDR3 spans 16 amino acids. Trimming removed 5 bases from V and 4 bases from J, with 21 bases in between. Germline V gene sequence: CDR1 MNHNS, CDR2 SASEGT. The CDR3 loop is CASSNSRARGVYEQYF. The CDR3 DNA sequence: TGTGCCAGCAGTAATAGTCGGGCCAGGGGGGTGTACGAGCAGTACTTC.

The genes are TRBV10-3 and TRBJ2-5; D gene unclear. The CDR3 is 14 amino acids. Deletions cut 1 base from V and 3 bases from J, with 9 bases between. Per the germline V gene, CDR1 is ENHRY and CDR2 is SYGVKD. As DNA, the CDR3 is TGTGCCATCAGTGAGTTCTCCGGAAAAGAGACCCAGTACTTC. This gives the protein CAISEFSGKETQYF.